Sequencing of this TCR beta chain was carried out in a study of blood T cell repertoires in COVID-19. Generated by immunoSEQ multiplex PCR, the TCRdb table keeps only in-frame clones and is missing some. The profile shows more than 200,000 clones, around 88% of them singletons. This clone was seen a few times. Material for sequencing was peripheral blood. The TCR originated in a woman in her fifties or sixties with acute or convalescent COVID-19.

The CDR3 is CASSFGTGSTYEQYF. The DNA for the CDR3 is TGCGCCAGCAGCTTTGGGACAGGTTCGACCTACGAGCAGTACTTC. V is TRBV5-1 and J is TRBJ2-7, with TRBD1 identical over 8 bases. V lost 2 bases to trimming and J lost 2 bases; unmatched junction nucleotides: 6. Germline values: CDR1 SGHRS, CDR2 YFSETQ. This CDR3 has 15 residues.